This T cell receptor (beta chain) is drawn from a study of OX40 agonist ivuxolimab in advanced cancers. Overall study context: Age averaged about 62 years (range roughly 20 to 90), and 82.7% were male.

Sampling of blood occurred at baseline, cycle 4 day 1, and cycle 7 day 1. General study points: With doses of 0.1 to 3.0 mg/kg, CD4+ and CD8+ blood T cells had undergone clonal expansion by week 6.

The protocol was immunoSEQ multiplex PCR, while the TCRdb copy is restricted to in-frame clones and leaves out a portion. The profile shows 20,000 to 25,000 clones, approximately 86% of them singletons. This clone is medium-sized in the sample. Its antigen is not known. The receptor's source is an adult with an advanced solid tumor such as melanoma, head and neck, liver or kidney cancer. The specimen comprised CD4+ or CD8+ T cells sorted from blood, sampled in a trial of the OX40 agonist ivuxolimab.

In DNA form, the CDR3 reads TGTGCCAGCAGTCCCCCGGGGGGTTACTACGAGCAGTACTTC. Translated: CASSPPGGYYEQYF. The chain uses TRBV27 and TRBJ2-7, with 7 bases aligning to TRBD2. Germline V lookup: CDR1 MNHEY, CDR2 SMNVEV (reference sequence). The V and J ends lost 5 bases and 3 bases, in that order; junction bases with no gene match: 7. The length of the CDR3 is 14 residues.